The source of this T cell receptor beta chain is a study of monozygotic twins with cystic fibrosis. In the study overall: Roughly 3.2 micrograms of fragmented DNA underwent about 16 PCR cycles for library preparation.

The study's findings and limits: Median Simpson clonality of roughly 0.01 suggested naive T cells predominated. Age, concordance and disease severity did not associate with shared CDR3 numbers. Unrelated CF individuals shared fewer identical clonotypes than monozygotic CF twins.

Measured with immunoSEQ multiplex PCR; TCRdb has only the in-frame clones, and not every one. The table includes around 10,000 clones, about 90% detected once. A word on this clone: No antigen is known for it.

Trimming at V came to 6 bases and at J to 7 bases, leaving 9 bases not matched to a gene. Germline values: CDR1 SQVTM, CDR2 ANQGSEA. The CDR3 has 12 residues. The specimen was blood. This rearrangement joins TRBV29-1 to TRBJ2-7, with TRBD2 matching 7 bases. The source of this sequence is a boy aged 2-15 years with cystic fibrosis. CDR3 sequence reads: CSVGSGAREQYF. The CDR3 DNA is TGCAGCGTCGGAAGCGGGGCTCGGGAGCAGTACTTC.